These 27 T cell receptor beta chains were all obtained from the same sample, sequenced in a study of T cells in tuberculosis. As for time point: new active TB diagnosis, blood taken before or within 7 days of starting treatment. The protocol was immunoSEQ multiplex PCR, while the TCRdb copy is restricted to in-frame clones and leaves out a portion. The table has under 40,000 clones, roughly 95% seen once; the top ten hold around 4%. Sequences were derived from PBMCs, sampled at tuberculosis diagnosis. The receptors were gathered from an adult with tuberculosis.

This chain joins TRBV4-1 and TRBJ2-1, with 8 bases fitting TRBD2. Per germline, CDR1 MGHRA and CDR2 YSYEKL. V lost 4 bases and J lost 8; bases outside the gene matches: 10. The CDR3 is made up of 15 amino acids. The CDR3 here is CASSPGVAGSYEQFF. The CDR3 region has the DNA TGCGCCAGCAGCCCCGGGGTAGCGGGGTCCTATGAGCAGTTCTTC.

This rearrangement joins TRBV7-2 to TRBJ2-7; 7 bases fit TRBD1. V was pared by 5 bases and J by 0 bases, with 10 bases of the junction left unmatched. Germline V CDR1 and CDR2: SGHTA, FQGNSA. The CDR3 is 16 amino acids. The CDR3 protein is CASSRTSGGSSYEQYF. CDR3 nucleotide sequence: TGTGCCAGCAGCCGTACCTCAGGGGGAAGCTCCTACGAGCAGTACTTC.

This clone was counted a single time. J is TRBJ1-2 and V is TRBV19, with no clear D. The V and J ends lost 7 bases and 2 bases respectively, with 8 bases between them. This CDR3 is built from 12 residues. CDR1 is LNHDA and CDR2 is SQIVND in the germline V gene (reference sequence). CDR3 region: CASNTRNYGYTF. DNA of the CDR3: TGTGCCAGTAATACGAGAAACTATGGCTACACCTTC.

The V call is TRBV11-1, the J call TRBJ2-3, with 12 bases that match TRBD2. The CDR3 extends over 16 amino acids. Germline CDR1 reads SGHAT; CDR2 reads FQDESV (reference sequence). V shed 5 bases and J 11 bases; nucleotides not matched to a gene: 14. Here the CDR3 reads CASSHPGLAGQRGQYF. The DNA of the CDR3 is TGTGCCAGCAGCCATCCGGGACTAGCGGGTCAGAGGGGGCAGTATTTT.

The CDR3, as DNA: TGTGCCACCGGCCGAGAGCCAGGGGCAGATACGCAGTATTTT. It yields the protein CATGREPGADTQYF. This rearrangement joins TRBV6-1 to TRBJ2-3, with D maybe TRBD1 (6 bases). Per the germline V gene, CDR1 is MNHNS and CDR2 is SASEGT. The V gene lost 10 bases and the J gene lost 4 bases, with 18 bases spanning the gap. This CDR3 region has 14 residues.

The chain employs TRBV19 and TRBJ1-2; D gene ambiguous. V lost 4 bases and J 5 bases, leaving 11 bases between the germline ends. CDR1 and CDR2 (germline): LNHDA, SQIVND (reference sequence). This CDR3 comprises 13 residues. As DNA, the CDR3 is TGTGCCAGTAGTACCACTGGAGGTTATGGCTACACCTTC. It encodes CASSTTGGYGYTF.

The genes are TRBV4-1 and TRBJ1-3; D may be TRBD1 (6 bases). V lost 1 base, J lost 2 bases, and 6 bases lay in between. The CDR3 is 14 residues long. Germline V CDR1 and CDR2: MGHRA, YSYEKL. In DNA form, the CDR3 reads TGCGCCAGCAGCCAAGCAGGGGCTGGAAACACCATATATTTT. As protein: CASSQAGAGNTIYF.

This sequence joins TRBV4-3 and TRBJ1-2; 9 bases agree with TRBD1. V shed 6 bases and J 3 bases; nucleotides not matched to a gene: 5. The length of the CDR3 is 14 residues. Germline V gene lookup returns CDR1 LGHNA and CDR2 YSLEER. The CDR3 sequence: CASRKGQGDYGYTF. The DNA for the CDR3 is TGCGCCAGCAGGAAGGGACAGGGCGACTATGGCTACACCTTC.

The chain carries TRBV19 and TRBJ2-2, with a tentative D call TRBD2 (6 bases). The germline V gene has CDR1 LNHDA and CDR2 SQIVND (reference sequence). This CDR3 comprises 15 residues. Trimming removed 7 bases from V and 4 bases from J, with 16 bases in between. CDR3 in DNA: TGTGCCAGTACCGGGGGACTGCTGCGCACCGGGGAGCTGTTTTTT. The encoded protein is CASTGGLLRTGELFF.

V is TRBV19 and J is TRBJ1-1; perhaps TRBD1 as D (6 bases). Germline CDR1 LNHDA, CDR2 SQIVND (reference sequence). The CDR3 is 14 residues long. The V gene lost 5 bases and the J gene lost 3 bases, with 13 bases spanning the gap. The DNA for the CDR3 is TGTGCCAGTAGTGAAACGAACAGGGACACTGAAGCTTTCTTT. This translates into CASSETNRDTEAFF.

The CDR3 DNA follows: TGTGCCAGTAGTATAGACTACTCAACAGATACGCAGTATTTT. It codes for CASSIDYSTDTQYF. The chain carries TRBV19 and TRBJ2-3; D gene unclear. The CDR3 is 14 residues long. The germline V gene has CDR1 LNHDA and CDR2 SQIVND (reference sequence). The V end was cut by 0 bases, the J end by 3 bases, with 7 bases between.

This chain uses TRBV6-5 with TRBJ1-1, with D tentatively TRBD1 (6 bases). Trimming pared 6 bases from V and 3 bases from J, leaving 14 bases between. Germline values: CDR1 MNHEY, CDR2 SVGAGI. This CDR3 region has 14 residues. DNA for the CDR3: TGTGCCAGCAGACCTCCGGGACATCACACTGAAGCTTTCTTT. Its translation is CASRPPGHHTEAFF.

The chain recombines TRBV4-1 with TRBJ1-5, with D possibly matching TRBD1 (5 bases). V dropped 2 bases and J dropped 7 bases, with 12 bases sitting between them. Germline V lookup: CDR1 MGHRA, CDR2 YSYEKL. The CDR3 sequence is 14 residues long. The CDR3 sequence: CASSQPPGGQPQHF. The CDR3 DNA is TGCGCCAGCAGCCAACCTCCCGGGGGGCAGCCCCAGCATTTT.

The J gene is TRBJ2-7, the V gene TRBV15; 9 positions agree with TRBD1. The CDR3 is 12 residues long. V lost 5 bases to trimming and J lost 11 bases; unmatched junction nucleotides: 7. Germline loops: CDR1 LNHNV, CDR2 YYDKDF (reference sequence). CDR3 sequence: CATSEGQGHKYF. In nucleotides, the CDR3 is TGTGCCACCAGCGAAGGACAGGGGCATAAGTACTTC.

This rearrangement joins TRBV19 to TRBJ1-5; tentative D call: TRBD1 (5 bases). Germline-derived CDR1 and CDR2 are LNHDA and SQIVND (reference sequence). This CDR3 spans 15 amino acids. V was clipped by 3 bases and J by 0 bases, with 9 bases between them. CDR3 sequence: CASSIGQTSNQPQHF. Here the CDR3 DNA reads TGTGCCAGTAGTATTGGACAAACTAGCAATCAGCCCCAGCATTTT.

This chain links TRBV7-2 with TRBJ2-2, with D hard to call. Trimming shortened V by 2 bases and J by 1 base, and 5 bases separated the two germline ends. Germline CDR1 SGHTA, CDR2 FQGNSA. The CDR3 length is 14 residues. The DNA of the CDR3 is TGTGCCAGCAGCTTATGGCAGAACACCGGGGAGCTGTTTTTT. It specifies CASSLWQNTGELFF.

V is TRBV4-3 and J is TRBJ2-7; 7 bases match TRBD1. V dropped 1 base and J dropped 6; count of bases not matched to a gene: 15. Germline V CDR1 and CDR2: LGHNA, YSLEER. The CDR3 is 17 residues long. The CDR3: CASSQGARAGGGGEQYF. In DNA, the CDR3 is TGCGCCAGCAGCCAAGGGGCTCGGGCAGGGGGTGGAGGCGAGCAGTACTTC.

J is TRBJ2-5 and V is TRBV15; 7 nucleotides match TRBD2. CDR1 is LNHNV and CDR2 is YYDKDF in the germline V gene (reference sequence). CDR3 length: 18 amino acids. V gave up 1 base and J gave up 2 bases; unmatched junction bases: 13. DNA for the CDR3: TGTGCCACCAGCAGAGTGGGTAGACTAGGGAGGGAGCAAGAGACCCAGTACTTC. It is translated as CATSRVGRLGREQETQYF.

The genes are TRBV7-6 and TRBJ2-7; tentative D call: TRBD1 (6 bases). V lost 2 bases, J lost 4 bases, and 15 bases lay in between. Per the germline V gene, CDR1 is SGHVS and CDR2 is FNYEAQ. The CDR3 spans 15 residues. The CDR3 reads CASSLSLGAPYEQYF. For the CDR3, the DNA is TGTGCCAGCAGCTTATCTCTGGGGGCGCCTTACGAGCAGTACTTC.

The V and J genes are TRBV5-4 and TRBJ2-7; D possibly corresponds to TRBD2 (6 bases). V was trimmed by 4 bases and J by 3 bases, leaving 14 bases between them. Germline V gene lookup returns CDR1 SGHNT and CDR2 YYREEE (reference sequence). The CDR3 totals 14 residues. CDR3 coding DNA: TGTGCCAGCAGCCAACCGGGACTGAGCTACGAGCAGTACTTC. Translated, it gives CASSQPGLSYEQYF.

The chain uses TRBV15 and TRBJ1-1; TRBD1 agrees at 8 bases. The CDR3 is 16 residues long. The germline gives CDR1 LNHNV, CDR2 YYDKDF (reference sequence). The V segment lost 6 bases and the J segment 1 base; nucleotides outside the gene matches: 10. In nucleotides, the CDR3 is TGTGCCACCAGGCAAAACAGGGGGGGGAGGAACACTGAAGCTTTCTTT. The encoded protein is CATRQNRGGRNTEAFF.

This sequence joins TRBV15 and TRBJ2-1; tentative D call: TRBD1 (6 bases). The germline V gene has CDR1 LNHNV and CDR2 YYDKDF (reference sequence). The CDR3 is 16 amino acids. V was shortened by 0 bases and J by 4 bases, with 13 bases between the two germline ends. CDR3 in amino acids: CATSREARGRYNEQFF. The CDR3, as DNA: TGTGCCACCAGCAGAGAGGCAAGGGGGAGATACAATGAGCAGTTCTTC.

The genes are TRBV18 and TRBJ1-4, with 8 bases fitting TRBD1. There are 15 residues in the CDR3. CDR1 and CDR2 from the germline V gene are KGHSH and LQKENI. The ends lost 3 bases at V and 8 bases at J; junction bases unmatched: 8. This chain's CDR3 is CASSPQPGGGEKLFF. The CDR3 DNA reads as TGTGCCAGCTCACCCCAGCCAGGGGGCGGCGAAAAACTGTTTTTT.

This chain links TRBV2 with TRBJ2-1; D ambiguous. CDR1 and CDR2 (germline): SNHLY, FYNNEI. The CDR3 loop spans 14 amino acids. Trimming stripped 6 bases from V and 6 bases from J, with 15 bases between. CDR3 nucleotide sequence: TGTGCCAGCAGCCGTGAACAGACCATCAATGAGCAGTTCTTC. As protein: CASSREQTINEQFF.

The CDR3 region is CIAGRGLTDTQYF. Written as DNA, the CDR3 is TGCATCGCGGGGCGGGGGCTCACAGATACGCAGTATTTT. V is TRBV29-1 and J is TRBJ2-3; a possible D gene is TRBD2 (7 bases). The length of the CDR3 is 13 residues. Germline assignment: CDR1 SQVTM and CDR2 ANQGSEA.

The V gene is TRBV5-6, the J gene TRBJ1-2, with D possibly being TRBD1 (6 bases). The CDR3 spans 13 residues. Germline V gene data show CDR1 as SGHDT and CDR2 as YYEEEE. V was trimmed by 5 bases and J by 2 bases, leaving 10 bases between them. The chain's CDR3 is CASSRTGNYGYTF. The CDR3 nucleotides read TGTGCCAGCAGTAGAACAGGGAACTATGGCTACACCTTC.

CDR3: CASSLGQGAQPQHF. The CDR3 coding sequence is TGTGCCAGCAGCTTAGGACAGGGGGCTCAGCCCCAGCATTTT. The chain links TRBV7-2 to TRBJ1-5, with 10 bases lining up with TRBD1. The junction had 0 bases not matched to a gene; V was cut back by 1 base and J by 6 bases. CDR3 length: 14 amino acids. Germline CDR1 reads SGHTA; CDR2 reads FQGNSA. The whole variable domain, remainder taken from reference TRBV7-2 and TRBJ1-5, is GAGVSQSPSNKVTEKGKDVELRCDPISGHTALYWYRQSLGQGLEFLIYFQGNSAPDKSGLPSDRFSAERTGGSVSTLTIQRTQQEDSAVYLCASSLGQGAQPQHFGDGTRLSIL.